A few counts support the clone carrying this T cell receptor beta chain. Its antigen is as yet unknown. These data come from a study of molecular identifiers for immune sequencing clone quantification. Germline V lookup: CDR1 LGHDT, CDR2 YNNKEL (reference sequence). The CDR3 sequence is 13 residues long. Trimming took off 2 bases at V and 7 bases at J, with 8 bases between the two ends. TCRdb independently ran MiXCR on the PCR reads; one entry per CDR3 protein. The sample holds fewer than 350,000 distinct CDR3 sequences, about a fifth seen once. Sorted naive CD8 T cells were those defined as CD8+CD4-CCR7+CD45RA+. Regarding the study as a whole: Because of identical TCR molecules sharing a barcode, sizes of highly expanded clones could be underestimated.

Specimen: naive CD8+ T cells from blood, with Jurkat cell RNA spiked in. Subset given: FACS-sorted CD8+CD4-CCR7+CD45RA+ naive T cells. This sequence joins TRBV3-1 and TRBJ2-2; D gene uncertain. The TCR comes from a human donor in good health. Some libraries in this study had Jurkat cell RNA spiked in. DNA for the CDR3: TGTGCCAGCAGCCAAATTACGGACGGGGAGCTGTTTTTT. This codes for CASSQITDGELFF.